The 18 T cell receptor beta chains presented below share a single source sample, sequenced in a study of T cell changes during pregnancy in multiple sclerosis. Profiled with immunoSEQ multiplex PCR; TCRdb holds only in-frame clones, not every one. The table lists roughly 34,000 clones, roughly 90% of them singletons. This sample comprised CD4+ T cells from peripheral blood mononuclear cells, obtained in the second trimester of pregnancy. The receptors were gathered from a female donor in good health, enrolled as a control in a pregnancy study.

J is TRBJ2-3 and V is TRBV11-2, with TRBD1 as a possible D gene (5 bases). Germline assignment: CDR1 SGHAT and CDR2 FQNNGV. With 1 base removed from V and 5 bases from J, the gap between germline ends came to 13 bases. The CDR3 consists of 15 residues. CDR3 residues: CASSLAPGLGDTQYF. The CDR3 DNA reads TGTGCCAGCAGCTTAGCCCCAGGGTTAGGAGATACGCAGTATTTT.

This clone was seen a single time. The rearrangement uses TRBV28 and TRBJ2-7; possibly TRBD1 for D (5 bases). This CDR3 comprises 13 residues. CDR1 and CDR2 from the germline V gene are MDHEN and SYDVKM. V dropped 6 bases and J dropped 4 bases, with 13 bases sitting between them. The CDR3 nucleotides read TGTGCCAGCAGCCTTAGGACACGGTACGAGCAGTACTTC. Its protein product is CASSLRTRYEQYF.

CDR3 DNA sequence: TGTGCCAGCAGCCACCCCGGGAGGAATGAGCAGTTCTTC. As protein: CASSHPGRNEQFF. This chain connects TRBV11-3 to TRBJ2-1; TRBD2 agrees at 7 bases. The junction had 5 bases not matched to a gene; V was cut back by 5 bases and J by 7 bases. Per germline, CDR1 SGHNT and CDR2 YENEEA. The CDR3 spans 13 residues.

CDR3 DNA sequence: TGTGCCAGCAGCTCGGGGGGCCCCTATAGCACAGATACGCAGTATTTT. Encoded protein: CASSSGGPYSTDTQYF. The chain joins TRBV13 to TRBJ2-3; a possible D gene is TRBD2 (7 bases). V dropped 4 bases and J dropped 0 bases, with 14 bases sitting between them. Germline CDR1 reads PRHDT; CDR2 reads FYEKMQ (reference sequence). This CDR3 spans 16 amino acids.

The rearrangement links TRBV4-1 to TRBJ2-7; D call uncertain. The CDR3 consists of 14 residues. Germline V gene data show CDR1 as MGHRA and CDR2 as YSYEKL. V was cut by 4 bases and J by 2 bases, with 12 bases left in between. CDR3 sequence (DNA): TGCGCCAGCAGCCCCATCGGTTATACCTACGAGCAGTACTTC. It translates to CASSPIGYTYEQYF.

The rearrangement joins TRBV20-1 to TRBJ2-3; D is ambiguous. The V gene lost 6 bases and the J gene lost 4 bases, with 8 bases spanning the gap. The length of the CDR3 is 11 residues. Germline values: CDR1 DFQATT, CDR2 SNEGSKA (reference sequence). The CDR3 protein is CSALPADTQYF. In DNA form, the CDR3 reads TGCAGTGCGCTGCCAGCAGATACGCAGTATTTT.

This chain joins TRBV5-1 and TRBJ2-3; a possible D gene is TRBD2 (6 bases). CDR1 and CDR2 from the germline V gene are SGHRS and YFSETQ. The CDR3 runs to 14 residues. Trimming left V 3 bases short and J 3 bases short, with 11 bases between. The CDR3 loop is CASSSSTRTDTQYF. CDR3 coding DNA: TGCGCCAGCAGCTCGTCGACTAGAACAGATACGCAGTATTTT.

The chain links TRBV5-4 to TRBJ2-7, with 7 bases identical to TRBD2. This CDR3 has 14 amino acids. Germline V gene data show CDR1 as SGHNT and CDR2 as YYREEE (reference sequence). V lost 4 bases to trimming and J lost 4 bases; unmatched junction nucleotides: 8. CDR3 bases: TGTGCCAGCAGCCCAGGACTAGGTTCTTACGAGCAGTACTTC. Protein: CASSPGLGSYEQYF.

The chain carries TRBV30 and TRBJ2-5, with 8 bases lining up with TRBD1. Per the germline V gene, CDR1 is GTSNPN and CDR2 is SVGIG (reference sequence). V shed 3 bases and J 5 bases; nucleotides not matched to a gene: 8. The CDR3 runs 14 residues. The CDR3: CAWRRTGRVETQYF. CDR3 coding DNA: TGTGCCTGGAGGCGGACAGGGAGAGTGGAGACCCAGTACTTC.

The J gene is TRBJ1-2, the V gene TRBV7-2, with D possibly being TRBD1 (5 bases). In germline, CDR1 is SGHTA, CDR2 FQGNSA. The CDR3 loop spans 14 amino acids. V lost 5 bases, J lost 6 bases, and 16 bases lay in between. The CDR3 loop reads CASSPVAGKNGYTF. CDR3 coding DNA: TGTGCCAGCAGCCCAGTCGCAGGGAAAAATGGCTACACCTTC.

The rearrangement joins TRBV7-6 to TRBJ2-2; 8 positions agree with TRBD1. V shed 1 base, J shed 4 bases, and the junction held 2 bases outside the gene matches. The length of the CDR3 is 15 residues. Germline lookup yields CDR1 SGHVS and CDR2 FNYEAQ. CDR3 sequence (DNA): TGTGCCAGCAGCTTAGTCGGGACAGGCACCGGGGAGCTGTTTTTT. The encoded protein is CASSLVGTGTGELFF.

The chain has TRBV19 and TRBJ1-1; TRBD1 might be the D (6 bases). The CDR3 is 14 residues long. V was shortened by 7 bases and J by 4 bases, with 16 bases between the two germline ends. CDR1 LNHDA and CDR2 SQIVND come from the germline V gene (reference sequence). CDR3 loop: CASIARRGSTEAFF. CDR3 sequence (DNA): TGTGCCAGTATCGCCCGCAGGGGCAGCACTGAAGCTTTCTTT.

The rearrangement links TRBV6-5 to TRBJ2-7; no definite D call. Trimming left V 0 bases short and J 2 bases short, with 11 bases between. Germline V gene lookup returns CDR1 MNHEY and CDR2 SVGAGI. This CDR3 is 15 amino acids long. The CDR3 is CASSYSYDFAYEQYF. The CDR3 bases are TGTGCCAGCAGTTACTCGTATGACTTTGCCTACGAGCAGTACTTC.

The genes are TRBV14 and TRBJ2-2; no definite D call. The ends were cut back, 1 base at V and 6 bases at J, with 12 bases in the middle. In germline, CDR1 is SGHDN, CDR2 FVKESK. This CDR3 spans 15 amino acids. CDR3 nucleotide sequence: TGTGCCAGCAGCCAAGTAAAGCCAGGTCCCGGGGAGCTGTTTTTT. Residues: CASSQVKPGPGELFF.

The rearrangement joins TRBV28 to TRBJ2-5, with 10 positions matching TRBD1. This CDR3 spans 15 amino acids. The germline V gene encodes CDR1 MDHEN and CDR2 SYDVKM. Trimming cost V 0 bases and J 3 bases; bases outside gene matches: 1. In DNA, the CDR3 is TGTGCCAGCAGTTTATGGGGGACAGGGGAAGAGACCCAGTACTTC. This encodes CASSLWGTGEETQYF. Looking up the rest from reference TRBV28 and TRBJ2-5 gives the full variable domain: DVKVTQSSRYLVKRTGEKVFLECVQDMDHENMFWYRQDPGLGLRLIYFSYDVKMKEKGDIPEGYSVSREKKERFSLILESASTNQTSMYLCASSLWGTGEETQYFGPGTRLLVL.

The chain is built from TRBV5-1 and TRBJ2-5; weak D call: TRBD1 (5 bases). The germline V gene encodes CDR1 SGHRS and CDR2 YFSETQ. V lost 0 bases to trimming and J lost 3 bases, with 9 bases between them. CDR3 size: 14 residues. This CDR3 reads CASSLGREKETQYF. DNA of the CDR3: TGCGCCAGCAGCTTGGGCAGGGAAAAAGAGACCCAGTACTTC.

The chain has TRBV7-9 and TRBJ1-1; the match to TRBD1 covers 9 bases. J gave up 5 bases and V 3 bases, and 13 bases lay outside the gene matches. The CDR3 totals 17 residues. Germline CDR1 and CDR2: SEHNR and FQNEAQ (reference sequence). The CDR3, as DNA: TGTGCCAGCAGCTTCACCGGGACAGGGAGGGTTTATACTGAAGCTTTCTTT. It translates to CASSFTGTGRVYTEAFF.

The V and J genes are TRBV25-1 and TRBJ2-3; the match to TRBD2 covers 12 bases. Per the germline V gene, CDR1 is MGHDK and CDR2 is SYGVNS. The CDR3 loop spans 15 amino acids. V shed 5 bases, J shed 9 bases, and the junction held 9 bases outside the gene matches. CDR3 sequence reads: CASSQTSGSQRTQYF. The DNA for the CDR3 is TGTGCCAGCAGTCAGACTAGCGGGAGTCAGCGAACGCAGTATTTT.